A single sample gave rise to the 5 T cell receptor beta chains below, sequenced in a study of shared clonotypes between healthy human individuals. The assay was immunoSEQ multiplex PCR, and TCRdb's table has in-frame clones only and misses some. This sample has fewer than 600,000 clones, with 70% to 80% found just once. The material sequenced was PBMCs. Every receptor here comes from a woman aged 40-49 years in good health. Some clones in this sample may be carry-over from other donors' samples.

J is TRBJ1-1 and V is TRBV11-2; 7 bases fit TRBD1. The CDR3 has 13 amino acids. In germline, CDR1 is SGHAT, CDR2 FQNNGV. The trim removed 6 bases at V and 7 bases at J, leaving 8 bases unmatched. CDR3 nucleotide sequence: TGTGCCAGCAGTAGAACAGGGGCGGTTGAAGCTTTCTTT. Residues: CASSRTGAVEAFF.

The genes are TRBV5-1 and TRBJ2-2; 8 bases fit TRBD1. Germline lookup yields CDR1 SGHRS and CDR2 YFSETQ. The V and J ends lost 5 bases and 5 bases, in that order; junction bases with no gene match: 11. The CDR3 covers 16 residues. The CDR3 loop reads CASSLTGVVGTGELFF. In DNA, the CDR3 is TGCGCCAGCAGTTTGACAGGGGTGGTTGGTACCGGGGAGCTGTTTTTT.

This clone was observed a few times. The chain recombines TRBV28 with TRBJ1-1, with 8 bases aligning to TRBD1. V lost 5 bases, J lost 4 bases, and 15 bases stayed unmatched. CDR1 MDHEN and CDR2 SYDVKM come from the germline V gene. The length of the CDR3 is 17 residues. The CDR3 region has the DNA TGTGCCAGCAGTCAGTCCGGGACAGGCAGGTTAGGCACTGAAGCTTTCTTT. Translating it yields CASSQSGTGRLGTEAFF.

In regard to this clone: Just one base apart from a much larger clone, this may be a read error. The DNA is left out, because the CDR3 cannot be placed on it with certainty; the CDR3 is given as TCRdb lists it. The chain carries TRBV29-1 and TRBJ1-2. Both ends counted, the CDR3 spans 11 residues. Germline-derived CDR1 and CDR2 are SQVTM and ANQGSEA. The CDR3 loop is CSGSSNYGCTF.

This clone has just one count. A far larger clone is just one base off, so this is likely a read error. The chain has TRBV30 and TRBJ2-7, with D hard to call. Trimming took off 0 bases at V and 3 bases at J, with 15 bases between the two ends. The V gene's germline CDR1 is GTSNPN and CDR2 SVGIG (reference sequence). The CDR3 is 15 residues long. CDR3 sequence (DNA): TGTGCCTGGAGTGTACGGCGGAAGGGCTTCTACGAGCAGTACTTC. It specifies CAWSVRRKGFYEQYF.